The 18 T cell receptor beta chains in this list originate from one sample, sequenced in a study of blood T cells in healthy people across ages. A second PCR of roughly 7 to 11 cycles used a sample-barcoded 5' primer and a J-beta primer mix. TCRdb re-called the 5' RACE reads with MiXCR, one entry per CDR3 protein. The table includes fewer than 950,000 distinct CDR3 sequences, about 37% detected once. The source material was blood. All receptors derive from a man aged 18-30 years in good health.

This clonotype came up a few times. The chain joins TRBV12-3 or TRBV12-4 to TRBJ2-1; 9 positions match TRBD2. The CDR3 has 15 residues. V lost 3 bases to trimming and J lost 7 bases; unmatched junction nucleotides: 7. The CDR3 region is CASSFGRGGKNEQFF. The CDR3 DNA follows: TGTGCCAGCAGTTTCGGGCGGGGGGGTAAGAATGAGCAGTTCTTC.

In its sample, this clonotype was seen a few times. The genes are TRBV6-5 and TRBJ1-2, with unresolved D. This CDR3 spans 13 amino acids. Germline values: CDR1 MNHEY, CDR2 SVGAGI. Trimming left V 6 bases short and J 6 bases short, with 14 bases between. Written as DNA, the CDR3 is TGTGCCAGCAGCCTCCGGGAACTCGATGGCTACACCTTC. This translates into CASSLRELDGYTF.

Details on this clonotype: A read error is possible here, since a much larger clone lies one base away. The genes are TRBV7-7 and TRBJ2-1, with 7 bases identical to TRBD2. This CDR3 region has 15 residues. Germline-derived CDR1 and CDR2 are SSHAT and FNYEAQ (reference sequence). Losses at the gene ends were 5 bases for V and 13 bases for J; bases not matched to a gene: 17. The CDR3 region is CASSMNGAAGETQFF. In nucleotides, the CDR3 is TGTGCCAGCAGCATGAACGGGGCGGCGGGAGAGACCCAGTTCTTC.

There are many counts of this clonotype. The rearrangement uses TRBV20-1 and TRBJ2-7, with no clear D. Trimming removed 6 bases from V and 2 bases from J, with 11 bases in between. The CDR3 sequence is 12 residues long. CDR1 DFQATT and CDR2 SNEGSKA come from the germline V gene (reference sequence). The CDR3 region has the DNA TGCAGTGCGCGTTACGGCGCCTACGAGCAGTACTTC. Translating gives CSARYGAYEQYF.

This clonotype appeared a few times. This chain uses TRBV20-1 with TRBJ2-3; 11 bases agree with TRBD2. CDR3 length equals 14 residues. Germline V gene sequence: CDR1 DFQATT, CDR2 SNEGSKA (reference sequence). J lost 8 bases, V lost 6 bases, and 10 bases had no gene match. CDR3 loop: CSAARPSGGFTQYF. In nucleotides, the CDR3 is TGCAGTGCCGCTCGTCCTAGCGGGGGGTTTACGCAGTATTTT.

The chain links TRBV5-5 to TRBJ2-7; possible D gene TRBD2, 5 bases. Matching the DNA end better, TRBJ2-5 makes the J call doubtful. Germline V lookup: CDR1 SGHKS, CDR2 YYEKEE (reference sequence). The CDR3 is 15 amino acids. The CDR3 coding sequence is TGTGCCAGCAGCTTACCGGGAATAGGTTATTTGACCCAGTACTTC. Amino acids: CASSLPGIGYLTQYF.

The chain has TRBV20-1 and TRBJ2-3, with 8 bases matching TRBD1. CDR3 length: 15 amino acids. V shed 5 bases, J shed 6 bases, and the junction held 13 bases outside the gene matches. CDR1 and CDR2 (germline): DFQATT, SNEGSKA (reference sequence). CDR3 coding DNA: TGCAGTGCTTCCCCCGGAGACAGGGGTGTCGATACGCAGTATTTT. Its protein is CSASPGDRGVDTQYF.

This clonotype was observed a few times. The chain joins TRBV5-1 to TRBJ2-1; 8 bases align to TRBD2. The length of the CDR3 is 17 residues. V lost 0 bases to trimming and J lost 0 bases; unmatched junction nucleotides: 5. Per the germline V gene, CDR1 is SGHRS and CDR2 is YFSETQ. The CDR3 nucleotides are TGCGCCAGCAGCTTGGTCGTTAGCGGGGACTCCTACAATGAGCAGTTCTTC. Its translation: CASSLVVSGDSYNEQFF.

The chain recombines TRBV3-1 with TRBJ2-3, with a tentative D call TRBD2 (6 bases). The germline V and J ends were trimmed by 3 bases and 5 bases, with 18 bases remaining between them. Germline CDR1 reads LGHDT; CDR2 reads YNNKEL (reference sequence). This CDR3 comprises 16 residues. CDR3 amino acids: CASSHTGGSRKDTQYF. Here the CDR3 DNA reads TGTGCCAGCAGCCATACCGGGGGTTCAAGAAAAGATACGCAGTATTTT.

The chain uses TRBV4-2 and TRBJ2-3; 7 positions agree with TRBD2. J gave up 0 bases and V 3 bases, and 6 bases lay outside the gene matches. The CDR3 contains 16 residues. Germline CDR1 reads LGHNA; CDR2 reads YNFKEQ. This CDR3 is CASSQDHSGSTDTQYF. The DNA of the CDR3 is TGTGCCAGCAGCCAGGACCATAGCGGGAGCACAGATACGCAGTATTTT.

The chain has TRBV6-1 and TRBJ2-7; 9 positions agree with TRBD2. V shed 7 bases, J shed 7 bases, and the junction held 11 bases outside the gene matches. This CDR3 has 14 amino acids. Per germline, CDR1 MNHNS and CDR2 SASEGT. The CDR3 DNA reads TGTGCCAGCAAGGCACTAGCGGGTAACAATGAGCAGTACTTC. Protein sequence: CASKALAGNNEQYF.

The rearrangement joins TRBV5-1 to TRBJ2-1; D is undetermined. Germline V gene lookup returns CDR1 SGHRS and CDR2 YFSETQ. V gave up 4 bases and J gave up 7 bases, with 9 bases separating them. The CDR3 length is 12 residues. CDR3 residues: CASSPMYNEQFF. The CDR3 DNA is TGCGCCAGCAGCCCTATGTATAATGAGCAGTTCTTC.

The chain uses TRBV7-6 and TRBJ1-6; unclear D gene. The germline V gene has CDR1 SGHVS and CDR2 FNYEAQ. The CDR3 extends over 13 amino acids. V was pared by 3 bases and J by 10 bases, with 10 bases between. This CDR3 reads CASSFSLMSPLHF. The DNA of the CDR3 is TGTGCCAGCAGCTTCAGTTTGATGTCACCCCTCCACTTT.

V and J are TRBV7-2 and TRBJ1-4; TRBD1 aligns across 8 bases. The CDR3 extends over 14 amino acids. V was pared by 7 bases and J by 10 bases, with 11 bases of the junction left unmatched. Germline CDR1 is SGHTA and CDR2 is FQGNSA. This CDR3 is CASTTGTGRGKLFF. DNA of the CDR3: TGTGCCAGCACGACCGGGACAGGCCGTGGAAAACTGTTTTTT.

The rearrangement uses TRBV6-5 and TRBJ1-2; D is unresolved. The CDR3 runs to 14 residues. Trimming left V 2 bases short and J 6 bases short, with 13 bases between. CDR1 and CDR2 (germline): MNHEY, SVGAGI. In DNA, the CDR3 is TGTGCCAGCAGTTACGCCCATCTAAGCCATGGCTACACCTTC. This codes for CASSYAHLSHGYTF.

As regards this clonotype: A much more abundant neighbour one base away suggests this may be a read error. The V gene is TRBV6-2 or TRBV6-3, the J gene TRBJ2-1, with 7 positions matching TRBD1. Near its end, the DNA agrees better with TRBJ2-7, so the J call may be wrong. The CDR3 contains 16 residues. CDR1 and CDR2 (germline): MNHEY, SVGEGT. Here the CDR3 reads CASSTRQGRSYNEQYF. The CDR3 DNA reads TGTGCCAGCAGCACCCGACAGGGACGGTCCTACAATGAGCAGTACTTC.

The chain is built from TRBV7-9 and TRBJ2-3; TRBD2 might be the D (6 bases). Germline V CDR1 and CDR2: SEHNR, FQNEAQ (reference sequence). This CDR3 is built from 14 residues. Trimming left V 5 bases short and J 13 bases short, with 22 bases between. The CDR3 protein is CASSPGVRGRVEYF. The DNA for the CDR3 is TGTGCCAGCAGCCCAGGAGTTCGGGGGAGAGTAGAGTATTTT. Using reference TRBV7-9 and TRBJ2-3 for the parts outside the CDR3, the full variable domain is DTGVSQNPRHKITKRGQNVTFRCDPISEHNRLYWYRQTLGQGPEFLTYFQNEAQLEKSRLLSDRFSAERPKGSFSTLEIQRTEQGDSAMYLCASSPGVRGRVEYFGPGTRLTVL.

This clonotype was picked up a small number of times. The chain is built from TRBV18 and TRBJ1-5; D perhaps matches TRBD1 (5 bases). The CDR3 runs 15 residues. V was clipped by 4 bases and J by 6 bases, with 16 bases between them. CDR1 is KGHSH and CDR2 is LQKENI in the germline V gene. CDR3 in amino acids: CASSRDGGETQPQHF. The CDR3 DNA follows: TGTGCCAGCTCACGGGACGGTGGGGAAACTCAGCCCCAGCATTTT.